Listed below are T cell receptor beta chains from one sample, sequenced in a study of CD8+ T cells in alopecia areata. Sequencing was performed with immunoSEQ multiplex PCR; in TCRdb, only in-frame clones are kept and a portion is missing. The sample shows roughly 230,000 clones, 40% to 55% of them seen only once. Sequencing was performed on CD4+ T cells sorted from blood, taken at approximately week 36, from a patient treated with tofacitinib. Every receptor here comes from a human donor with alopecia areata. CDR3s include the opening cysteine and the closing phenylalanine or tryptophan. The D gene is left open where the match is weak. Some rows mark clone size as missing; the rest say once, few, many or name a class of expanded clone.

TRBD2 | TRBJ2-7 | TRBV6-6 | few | TGTGCCAGCAGTTCGACACCTAGCGGGTCCACCTACGAGCAGTACTTC | CASSSTPSGSTYEQYF
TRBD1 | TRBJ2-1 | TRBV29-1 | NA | TGCAGCGTGAACAGGGGCCCGGGCAATGAGCAGTTCTTC | CSVNRGPGNEQFF
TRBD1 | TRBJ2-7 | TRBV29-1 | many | TGCAGCGTGAGACCCGGGACAGCTTCCTACGAGCAGTACTTC | CSVRPGTASYEQYF
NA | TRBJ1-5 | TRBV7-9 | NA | TGTGCCAGCAGCCGAGAGGGTCAGCCCCAGCATTTT | CASSREGQPQHF
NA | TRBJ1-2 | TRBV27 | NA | TGTGCCGCCGGGCCCGGCCCTGGCTACACCTTC | CAAGPGPGYTF
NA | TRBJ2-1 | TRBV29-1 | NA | TGCAGCGTTGAGCCCTGGCTACCCAGCTCCTACAATGAGCAGTTCTTC | CSVEPWLPSSYNEQFF
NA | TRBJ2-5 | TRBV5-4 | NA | TGTGCCAGCAGCGTGGGCGGCCTAAAGGCGGAGACCCAGTACTTC | CASSVGGLKAETQYF
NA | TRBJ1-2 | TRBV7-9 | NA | TGTGCCAGCAGCCCGGACCGCATCTATGGCTACACCTTC | CASSPDRIYGYTF
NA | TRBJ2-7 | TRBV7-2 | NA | TGTGCCAGCAGCCGCGACGGCTCCTACGAGCAGTACTTC | CASSRDGSYEQYF
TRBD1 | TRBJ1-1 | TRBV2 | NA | TGTGCCAGCAATGGACAGGGATCAGGCACTGAAGCTTTCTTT | CASNGQGSGTEAFF
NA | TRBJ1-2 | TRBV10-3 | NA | TGTGCCTCGGGGGACTATGGCTACACCTTC | CASGDYGYTF
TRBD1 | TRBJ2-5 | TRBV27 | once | TGTGCCAGCAGTTGGACAGGGCAGGAGACCCAGTACTTC | CASSWTGQETQYF
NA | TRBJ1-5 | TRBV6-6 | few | TGTGCCAGCAGTTACTTCGGGGAGGGCAATCAGCCCCAGCATTTT | CASSYFGEGNQPQHF
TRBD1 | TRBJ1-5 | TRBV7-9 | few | TGTGCCAGCAGCGTCTCCGGGACAGGCGATCAGCCCCAGCATTTT | CASSVSGTGDQPQHF
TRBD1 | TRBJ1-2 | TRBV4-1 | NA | TGCGCCAGCAGCCAAGTTGGCGGGACAGGGGCCTATGGCTACACCTTC | CASSQVGGTGAYGYTF
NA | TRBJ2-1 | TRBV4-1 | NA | TGCGCCAGCAGACTAGATGTAGGTGTTAGCTCACAGAATGAGCAGTTCTTC | CASRLDVGVSSQNEQFF
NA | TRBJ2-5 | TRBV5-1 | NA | TGCGCCAGCAGCTTGGGGTCGGGAGAGACCCAGTACTTC | CASSLGSGETQYF
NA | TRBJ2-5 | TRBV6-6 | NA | TGTGCCAGCAGTTACGGGCGGAGCGAGTACCAAGAGACCCAGTACTTC | CASSYGRSEYQETQYF
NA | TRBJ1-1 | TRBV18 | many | TGTGCCAGCTCACCACGGCAGGACACTGAAGCTTTCTTT | CASSPRQDTEAFF
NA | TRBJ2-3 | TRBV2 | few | TGTGCCAGCAGGGACTCGGGGACAGATACGCAGTATTTT | CASRDSGTDTQYF